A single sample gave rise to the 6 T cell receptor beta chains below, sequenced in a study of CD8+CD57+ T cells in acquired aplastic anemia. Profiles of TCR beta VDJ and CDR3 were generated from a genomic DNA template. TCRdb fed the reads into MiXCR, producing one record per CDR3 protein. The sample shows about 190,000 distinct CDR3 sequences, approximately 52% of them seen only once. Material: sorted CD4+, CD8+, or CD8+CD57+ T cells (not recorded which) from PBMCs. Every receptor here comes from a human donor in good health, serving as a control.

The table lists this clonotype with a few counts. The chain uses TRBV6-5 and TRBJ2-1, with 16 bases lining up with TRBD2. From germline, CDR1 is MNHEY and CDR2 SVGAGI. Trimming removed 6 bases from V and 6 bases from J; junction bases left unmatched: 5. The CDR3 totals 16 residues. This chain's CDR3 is CASSPGLAGGPNEQFF. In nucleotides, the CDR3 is TGTGCCAGCAGCCCGGGACTAGCGGGGGGGCCCAATGAGCAGTTCTTC.

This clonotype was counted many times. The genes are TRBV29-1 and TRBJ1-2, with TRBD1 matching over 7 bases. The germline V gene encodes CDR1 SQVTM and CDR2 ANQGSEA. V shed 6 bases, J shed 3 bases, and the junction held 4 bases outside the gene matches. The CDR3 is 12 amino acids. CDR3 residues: CSVPTGDYGYTF. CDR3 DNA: TGCAGCGTCCCTACAGGGGACTATGGCTACACCTTC.

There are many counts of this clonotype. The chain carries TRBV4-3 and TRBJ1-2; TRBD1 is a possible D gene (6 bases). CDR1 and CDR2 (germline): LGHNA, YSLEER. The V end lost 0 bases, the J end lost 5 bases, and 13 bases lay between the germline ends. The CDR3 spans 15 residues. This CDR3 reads CASSQENVQGYGYTF. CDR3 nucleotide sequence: TGCGCCAGCAGCCAAGAGAACGTTCAGGGGTATGGCTACACCTTC.

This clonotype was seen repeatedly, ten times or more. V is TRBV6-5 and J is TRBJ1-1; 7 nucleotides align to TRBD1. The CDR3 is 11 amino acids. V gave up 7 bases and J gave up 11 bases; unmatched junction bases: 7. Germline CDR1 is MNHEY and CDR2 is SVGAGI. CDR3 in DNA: TGTGCCAGCATTACTACAGGGGCGGCTTTCTTT. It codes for CASITTGAAFF.

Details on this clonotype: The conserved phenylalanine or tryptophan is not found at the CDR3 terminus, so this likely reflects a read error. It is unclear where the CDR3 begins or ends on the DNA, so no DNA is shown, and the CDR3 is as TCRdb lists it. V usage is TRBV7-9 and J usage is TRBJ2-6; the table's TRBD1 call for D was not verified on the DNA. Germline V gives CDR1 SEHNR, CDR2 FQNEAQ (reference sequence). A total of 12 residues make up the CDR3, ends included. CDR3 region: CASSLGLRTDFS.

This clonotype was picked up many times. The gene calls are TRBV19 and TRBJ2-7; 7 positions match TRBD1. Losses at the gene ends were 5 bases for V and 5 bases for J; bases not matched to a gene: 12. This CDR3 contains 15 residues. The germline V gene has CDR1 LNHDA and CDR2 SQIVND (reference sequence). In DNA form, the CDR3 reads TGTGCCAGTAGTCGTCCGGGACAGAATTTCAACGAGCAGTACTTC. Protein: CASSRPGQNFNEQYF. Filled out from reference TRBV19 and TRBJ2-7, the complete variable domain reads DGGITQSPKYLFRKEGQNVTLSCEQNLNHDAMYWYRQDPGQGLRLIYYSQIVNDFQKGDIAEGYSVSREKKESFPLTVTSAQKNPTAFYLCASSRPGQNFNEQYFGPGTRLTVT.